This T cell receptor beta chain was captured in a study of blood T cell repertoires in COVID-19. Study background: Acute and convalescent COVID-19 samples came from the United States, Italy and Spain. Nucleic acid was either cDNA or gDNA, and it came from T cells, B-cell-depleted T cells, or PBMCs.

Repertoires were generated with immunoSEQ multiplex PCR, while TCRdb's copy carries only in-frame clones and drops some. The sample records about 300,000 clones, around 87% being singletons. Trimming took 4 bases from V and 1 from J, leaving 3 bases between them. The CDR3 is 11 residues long. Germline V lookup: CDR1 SGHRS, CDR2 YFSETQ. The sequence was collected from an older man with acute or convalescent COVID-19. The rearrangement links TRBV5-1 to TRBJ2-7; D is undetermined. Sequencing input: peripheral blood. This chain's CDR3 is CASSRSYEQYF. CDR3 coding DNA: TGCGCCAGCAGCCGTTCCTACGAGCAGTACTTC.